What follows are 26 T cell receptor beta chains derived from one specimen sequenced in a study of monozygotic twins with inflammatory bowel disease. TCRdb re-called the 5' RACE reads; every CDR3 protein appears as one record, without DNA. The listing contains about 210,000 distinct CDR3 sequences. Material: blood. The origin of the receptors is a human donor with ulcerative colitis or Crohn's disease, or a healthy co-twin of an affected twin (not recorded which).

The chain uses TRBV7-3 and TRBJ1-1; the TRBD1 assignment by TCRdb is unverifiable without DNA. The CDR3 covers 15 residues. CDR1 and CDR2 from the germline V gene are SGHTA and FQGTGA. The CDR3: CASSPAGAVGTEAFF.

This rearrangement joins TRBV2 to TRBJ2-7; TCRdb names TRBD1, which stays unverified in the absence of DNA. Germline V gene lookup returns CDR1 SNHLY and CDR2 FYNNEI. The CDR3 length is 12 residues. This chain's CDR3 is CASSEGQGEQYF.

The CDR3 is CASSPLAGPSSYNEQFF. The J gene is TRBJ2-1, the V gene TRBV18; there is no DNA to check the TCRdb D call of TRBD2. The CDR3 loop spans 17 amino acids. CDR1 KGHSH and CDR2 LQKENI come from the germline V gene.

This chain joins TRBV12-3 or TRBV12-4 and TRBJ1-4; TCRdb reports TRBD1, a call that lacks DNA to check it against. This CDR3 is 15 amino acids long. CDR3 sequence: CASSPGQAQGEKLFF.

According to its frequency, this clonotype is medium-sized. The chain couples TRBV20-1 to TRBJ2-1. This CDR3 spans 14 amino acids. CDR1 and CDR2 from the germline V gene are DFQATT and SNEGSKA (reference sequence). The CDR3 here is CSARAIARDNEQFF.

The gene calls are TRBV4-2 and TRBJ2-1; TCRdb's D gene call, TRBD1, goes unchecked for lack of DNA. Germline CDR1 is LGHNA and CDR2 is YNFKEQ. The CDR3 length is 15 residues. CDR3 protein: CASSQGTDLYNEQFF.

The chain employs TRBV5-1 and TRBJ2-1; TCRdb selects TRBD1, and the lack of DNA leaves this call unchecked. Germline V lookup: CDR1 SGHRS, CDR2 YFSETQ. The CDR3 extends over 17 amino acids. The CDR3 sequence: CASSGNRGFSSYNEQFF.

J is TRBJ1-2 and V is TRBV7-2. This CDR3 comprises 15 residues. CDR1 is SGHTA and CDR2 is FQGNSA in the germline V gene. CDR3 in amino acids: CASSLSSTDNYGYTF.

The genes are TRBV20-1 and TRBJ2-7. This CDR3 comprises 14 residues. CDR1 is DFQATT and CDR2 is SNEGSKA in the germline V gene (reference sequence). The CDR3 protein is CSARGDGSSYEQYF.

The J gene is TRBJ2-1, the V gene TRBV12-3 or TRBV12-4; checking the TCRdb D call of TRBD1 is not possible without DNA. This CDR3 is 12 amino acids long. The CDR3 reads CASSPQGYEQFF.

The rearrangement joins TRBV7-6 to TRBJ2-7; TCRdb lists TRBD1, though no DNA is available to test this call. The CDR3 is 13 amino acids. Germline V gene data show CDR1 as SGHVS and CDR2 as FNYEAQ. This CDR3 is CASSSMTGYEQYF.

The gene calls are TRBV7-9 and TRBJ2-7. The CDR3 totals 11 residues. Germline V CDR1 and CDR2: SEHNR, FQNEAQ (reference sequence). This CDR3 is CASSFNWEQYF.

This rearrangement joins TRBV6-5 to TRBJ1-1. There are 17 residues in the CDR3. Germline CDR1 reads MNHEY; CDR2 reads SVGAGI. CDR3: CASSYSEGLGWNTEAFF.

The chain is built from TRBV3-1 and TRBJ1-1; the D gene TCRdb calls, TRBD1, cannot be checked with no DNA. The CDR3 is made up of 13 amino acids. Germline V gene data show CDR1 as LGHDT and CDR2 as YNNKEL (reference sequence). The CDR3 here is CASSVRGGTEAFF.

CDR3 in amino acids: CSAREVRGNTEAFF. The rearrangement uses TRBV20-1 and TRBJ1-1. Germline CDR1 and CDR2: DFQATT and SNEGSKA (reference sequence). The CDR3 runs 14 residues.

V usage is TRBV7-6 and J usage is TRBJ2-3. The CDR3 length is 13 residues. CDR1 and CDR2 (germline): SGHVS, FNYEAQ. The CDR3 reads CASSDRFGYTQYF.

This chain joins TRBV28 and TRBJ2-2. CDR3 length equals 15 residues. Per germline, CDR1 MDHEN and CDR2 SYDVKM. This CDR3 is CASSYPGAPTGELFF.

The gene calls are TRBV7-9 and TRBJ2-7; the D call of TRBD1 rests on TCRdb alone, since no DNA is present to check it. The CDR3 is 13 amino acids. Germline assignment: CDR1 SEHNR and CDR2 FQNEAQ (reference sequence). The CDR3 spells CASSPRVDYEQYF.

This rearrangement joins TRBV7-2 to TRBJ1-4; TCRdb calls TRBD1, which cannot be checked without DNA. This CDR3 comprises 12 residues. Germline values: CDR1 SGHTA, CDR2 FQGNSA. The CDR3 loop reads CASSNNRGELFF.

V is TRBV10-3 and J is TRBJ1-4. The CDR3 is made up of 15 amino acids. CDR1 and CDR2 (germline): ENHRY, SYGVKD. CDR3 sequence: CAISELRGVNEKLFF.

V and J are TRBV20-1 and TRBJ1-2. The germline CDR1 and CDR2 sequences are DFQATT and SNEGSKA (reference sequence). The CDR3 length is 14 residues. CDR3 region: CSAPTDSARYGYTF.

The V call is TRBV5-1, the J call TRBJ2-1; checking the TCRdb D call of TRBD2 is not possible without DNA. Germline lookup yields CDR1 SGHRS and CDR2 YFSETQ. The CDR3 has 15 residues. The CDR3: CASSGGTSGYNEQFF.

The chain links TRBV10-3 to TRBJ1-2; TCRdb gives TRBD1 as the D gene, but with no DNA this cannot be confirmed. The V gene's germline CDR1 is ENHRY and CDR2 SYGVKD. CDR3 size: 13 residues. CDR3 amino acids: CAISETGEYGYTF.

The chain is built from TRBV5-1 and TRBJ2-7; lacking DNA, the TRBD2 call made by TCRdb goes unchecked. The CDR3 consists of 14 residues. Germline CDR1 reads SGHRS; CDR2 reads YFSETQ. The CDR3 loop reads CASSLLASGGEQYF.

The chain employs TRBV5-1 and TRBJ2-3. Germline CDR1 and CDR2: SGHRS and YFSETQ. The CDR3 is 15 amino acids. This chain's CDR3 is CASSWGGGSTDTQYF.

V gene TRBV5-1 combines with J gene TRBJ2-3. The germline CDR1 and CDR2 sequences are SGHRS and YFSETQ. The CDR3 length is 15 residues. CDR3 region: CASSRTNPSTDTQYF.